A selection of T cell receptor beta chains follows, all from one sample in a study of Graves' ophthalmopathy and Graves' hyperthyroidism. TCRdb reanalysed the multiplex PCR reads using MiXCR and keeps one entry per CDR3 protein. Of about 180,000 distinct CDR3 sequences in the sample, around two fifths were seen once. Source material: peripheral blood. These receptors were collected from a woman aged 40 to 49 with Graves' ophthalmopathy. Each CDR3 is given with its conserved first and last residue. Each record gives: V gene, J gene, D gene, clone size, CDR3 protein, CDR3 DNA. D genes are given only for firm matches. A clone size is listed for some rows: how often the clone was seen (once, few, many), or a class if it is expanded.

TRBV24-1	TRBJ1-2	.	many	CATSDPPNYGYTF	TGTGCCACCAGTGACCCGCCTAACTATGGCTACACCTTC
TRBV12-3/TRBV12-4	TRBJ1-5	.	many	CASSRPGRDINQPQHF	TGTGCCAGCAGCCGACCGGGAAGGGACATTAATCAGCCCCAGCATTTT
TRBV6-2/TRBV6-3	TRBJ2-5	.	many	CATADSWGETQYF	TGTGCCACCGCGGATTCCTGGGGGGAGACCCAGTACTTC
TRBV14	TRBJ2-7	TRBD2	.	CASSQTPAGSYEQYF	TGTGCCAGCAGCCAAACCCCAGCGGGGTCCTACGAGCAGTACTTC
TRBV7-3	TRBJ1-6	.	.	CASDRKRESSYNSPLHF	TGTGCCAGCGACCGTAAGCGAGAGAGCTCCTATAATTCACCCCTCCACTTT
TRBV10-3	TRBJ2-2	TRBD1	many	CAGESRDRGYTGELFF	TGTGCCGGGGAAAGTCGGGACAGGGGTTACACCGGGGAGCTGTTTTTT
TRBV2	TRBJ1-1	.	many	CASSFDRNTEAFF	TGTGCCAGCAGTTTCGACAGGAACACTGAAGCTTTCTTT
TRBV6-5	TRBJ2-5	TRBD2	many	CASSRDSGTSGRAETQYF	TGTGCCAGCAGTCGAGATTCGGGGACTAGCGGGAGGGCGGAGACCCAGTACTTC
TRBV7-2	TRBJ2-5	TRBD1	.	CASSFGTGGTKTQYF	TGTGCCAGCAGCTTCGGGACAGGGGGCACAAAGACCCAGTACTTC
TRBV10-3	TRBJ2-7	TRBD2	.	CAISGPGSSGSYEQYF	TGTGCCATCAGTGGGCCCGGGTCTAGCGGATCCTACGAGCAGTACTTC